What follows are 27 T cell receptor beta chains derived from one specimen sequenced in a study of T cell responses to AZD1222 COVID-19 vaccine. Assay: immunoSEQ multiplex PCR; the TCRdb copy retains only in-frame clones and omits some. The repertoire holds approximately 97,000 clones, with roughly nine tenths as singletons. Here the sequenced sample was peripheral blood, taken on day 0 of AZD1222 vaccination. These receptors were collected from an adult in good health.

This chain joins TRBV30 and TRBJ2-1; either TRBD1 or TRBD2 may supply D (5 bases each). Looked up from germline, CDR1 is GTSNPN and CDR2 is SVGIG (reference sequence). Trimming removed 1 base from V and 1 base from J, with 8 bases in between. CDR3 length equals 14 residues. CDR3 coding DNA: TGTGCCTGGAGTGGGGACGTTTCCTACAATGAGCAGTTCTTC. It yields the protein CAWSGDVSYNEQFF.

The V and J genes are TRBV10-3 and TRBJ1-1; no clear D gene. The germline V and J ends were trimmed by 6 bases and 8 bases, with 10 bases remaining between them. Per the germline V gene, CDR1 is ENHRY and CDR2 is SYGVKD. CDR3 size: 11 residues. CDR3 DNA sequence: TGTGCCATCAGCCGGCGGGGAGAAGCTTTCTTT. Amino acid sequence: CAISRRGEAFF.

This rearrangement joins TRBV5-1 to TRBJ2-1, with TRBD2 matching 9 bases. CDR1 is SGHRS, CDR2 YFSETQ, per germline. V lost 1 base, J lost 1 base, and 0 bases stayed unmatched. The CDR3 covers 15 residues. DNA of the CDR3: TGCGCCAGCAGCTTGACTAGCGGGTCCTACAATGAGCAGTTCTTC. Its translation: CASSLTSGSYNEQFF. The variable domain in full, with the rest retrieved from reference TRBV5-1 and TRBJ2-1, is KAGVTQTPRYLIKTRGQQVTLSCSPISGHRSVSWYQQTPGQGLQFLFEYFSETQRNKGNFPGRFSGRQFSNSRSEMNVSTLELGDSALYLCASSLTSGSYNEQFFGPGTRLTVL.

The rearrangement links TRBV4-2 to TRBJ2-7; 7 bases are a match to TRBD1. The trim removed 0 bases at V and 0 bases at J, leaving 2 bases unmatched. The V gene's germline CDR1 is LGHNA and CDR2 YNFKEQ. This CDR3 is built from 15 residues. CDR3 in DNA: TGTGCCAGCAGCCAAGAGGGACAGCACTCCTACGAGCAGTACTTC. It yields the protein CASSQEGQHSYEQYF.

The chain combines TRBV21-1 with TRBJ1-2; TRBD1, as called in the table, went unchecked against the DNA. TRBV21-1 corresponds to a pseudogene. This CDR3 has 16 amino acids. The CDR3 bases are TGTGCCAGCAGCTACCCCCCCCAGGGTGGGGAAGGTGGCTACACCTTC. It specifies CASSYPPQGGEGGYTF.

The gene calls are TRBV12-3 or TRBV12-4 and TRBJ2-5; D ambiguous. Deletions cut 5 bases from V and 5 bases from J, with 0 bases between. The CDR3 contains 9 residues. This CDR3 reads CASSETQYF. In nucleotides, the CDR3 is TGTGCCAGCAGTGAGACCCAGTACTTC.

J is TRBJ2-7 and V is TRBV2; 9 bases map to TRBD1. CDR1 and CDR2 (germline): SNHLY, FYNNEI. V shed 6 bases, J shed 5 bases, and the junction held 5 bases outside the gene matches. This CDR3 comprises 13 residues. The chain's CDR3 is CASRGTGYHEQYF. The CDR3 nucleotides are TGTGCCAGCAGGGGGACAGGGTACCACGAGCAGTACTTC.

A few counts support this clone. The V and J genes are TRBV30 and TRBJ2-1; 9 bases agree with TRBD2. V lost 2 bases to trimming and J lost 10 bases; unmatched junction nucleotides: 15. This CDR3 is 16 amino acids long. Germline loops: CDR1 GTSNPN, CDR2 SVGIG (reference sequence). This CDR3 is CAWSSPRSGSSSEQFF. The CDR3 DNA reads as TGTGCCTGGAGTTCTCCCCGTAGCGGGAGTTCGTCGGAGCAGTTCTTC. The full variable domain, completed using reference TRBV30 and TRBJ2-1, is SQTIHQWPATLVQPVGSPLSLECTVEGTSNPNLYWYRQAAGRGLQLLFYSVGIGQISSEVPQNLSASRPQDRQFILSSKKLLLSDSGFYLCAWSSPRSGSSSEQFFGPGTRLTVL.

The CDR3 DNA follows: TGTGCCATCAGTGAGTCGGTACAGTTTGAAGCTTTCTTT. This gives the protein CAISESVQFEAFF. This chain joins TRBV10-3 and TRBJ1-1, with D unresolved. Trimming removed 0 bases from V and 7 bases from J, with 9 bases in between. CDR3 length equals 13 residues. CDR1 and CDR2 (germline): ENHRY, SYGVKD.

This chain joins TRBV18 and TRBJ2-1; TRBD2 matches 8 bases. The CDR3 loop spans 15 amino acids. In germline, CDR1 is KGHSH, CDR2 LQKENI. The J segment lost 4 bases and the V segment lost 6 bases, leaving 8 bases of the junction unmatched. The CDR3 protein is CASSLSGGGYNEQFF. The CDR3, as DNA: TGTGCCAGCTCGCTGAGCGGGGGCGGATACAATGAGCAGTTCTTC.

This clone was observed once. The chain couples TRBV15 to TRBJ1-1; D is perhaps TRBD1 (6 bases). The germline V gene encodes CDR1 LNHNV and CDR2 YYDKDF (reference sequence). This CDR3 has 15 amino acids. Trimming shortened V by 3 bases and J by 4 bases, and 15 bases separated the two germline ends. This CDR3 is CATSRSGGATTEAFF. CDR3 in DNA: TGTGCCACCAGCAGGTCTGGGGGGGCAACCACTGAAGCTTTCTTT.

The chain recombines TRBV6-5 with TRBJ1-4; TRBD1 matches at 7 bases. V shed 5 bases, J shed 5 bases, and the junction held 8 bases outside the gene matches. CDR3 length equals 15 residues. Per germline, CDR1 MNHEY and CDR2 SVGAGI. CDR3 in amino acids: CASSLPTQGNEKLFF. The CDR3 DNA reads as TGTGCCAGCAGTCTTCCAACACAGGGGAATGAAAAACTGTTTTTT.

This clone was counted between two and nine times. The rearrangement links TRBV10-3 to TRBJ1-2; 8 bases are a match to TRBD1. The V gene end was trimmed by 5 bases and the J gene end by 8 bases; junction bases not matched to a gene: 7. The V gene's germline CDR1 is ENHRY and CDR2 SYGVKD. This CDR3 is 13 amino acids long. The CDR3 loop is CAISLTGGGGYTF. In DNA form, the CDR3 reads TGTGCCATCAGTCTTACAGGGGGTGGCGGCTACACCTTC.

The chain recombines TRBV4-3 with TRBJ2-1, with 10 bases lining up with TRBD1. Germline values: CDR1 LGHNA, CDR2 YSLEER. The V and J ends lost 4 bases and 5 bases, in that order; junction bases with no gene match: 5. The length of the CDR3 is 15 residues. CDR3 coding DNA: TGCGCCAGCAGCCGATCCGGGACAGGGGACAATGAGCAGTTCTTC. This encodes CASSRSGTGDNEQFF.

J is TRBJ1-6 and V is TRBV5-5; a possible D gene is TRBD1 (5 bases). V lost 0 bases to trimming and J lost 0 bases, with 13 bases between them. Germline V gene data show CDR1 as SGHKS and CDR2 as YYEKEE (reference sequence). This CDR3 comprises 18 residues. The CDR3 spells CASSLEGPGSSYNSPLHF. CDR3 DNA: TGTGCCAGCAGCTTGGAAGGACCAGGGAGCTCCTATAATTCACCCCTCCACTTT.

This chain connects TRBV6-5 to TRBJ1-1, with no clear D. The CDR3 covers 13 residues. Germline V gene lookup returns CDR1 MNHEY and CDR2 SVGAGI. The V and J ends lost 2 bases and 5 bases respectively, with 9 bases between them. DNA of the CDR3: TGTGCCAGCAGTTACGGGCGGGAGACTGAAGCTTTCTTT. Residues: CASSYGRETEAFF.

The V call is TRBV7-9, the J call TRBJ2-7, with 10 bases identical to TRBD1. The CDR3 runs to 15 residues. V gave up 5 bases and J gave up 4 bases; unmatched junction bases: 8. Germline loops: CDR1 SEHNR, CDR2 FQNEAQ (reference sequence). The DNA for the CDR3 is TGTGCCAGCAGCAGCTGGGGACAGGGGTCGTACGAGCAGTACTTC. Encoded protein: CASSSWGQGSYEQYF.

CDR3 bases: TGCAGCGTACGGGACAGAGTCTCTGGAAACACCATATATTTT. Translation gives CSVRDRVSGNTIYF. The rearrangement joins TRBV29-1 to TRBJ1-3, with 7 bases that match TRBD1. Trimming at V came to 6 bases and at J to 0 bases, leaving 5 bases not matched to a gene. The CDR3 sequence is 14 residues long. From germline, CDR1 is SQVTM and CDR2 ANQGSEA.

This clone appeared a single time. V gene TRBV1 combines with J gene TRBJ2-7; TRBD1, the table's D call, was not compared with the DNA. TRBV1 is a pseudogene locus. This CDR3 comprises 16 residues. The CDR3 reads CTSSSLDRGHSYEQYF. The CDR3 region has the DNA TGCACCAGCAGTTCTCTGGACAGGGGGCATTCCTACGAGCAGTACTTC.

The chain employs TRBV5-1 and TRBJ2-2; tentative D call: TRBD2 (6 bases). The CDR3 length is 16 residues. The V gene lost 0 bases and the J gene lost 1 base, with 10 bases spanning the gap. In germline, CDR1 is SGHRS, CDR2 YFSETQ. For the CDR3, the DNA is TGCGCCAGCAGCTTGGTCGCGGGGTTGAACACCGGGGAGCTGTTTTTT. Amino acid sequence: CASSLVAGLNTGELFF.

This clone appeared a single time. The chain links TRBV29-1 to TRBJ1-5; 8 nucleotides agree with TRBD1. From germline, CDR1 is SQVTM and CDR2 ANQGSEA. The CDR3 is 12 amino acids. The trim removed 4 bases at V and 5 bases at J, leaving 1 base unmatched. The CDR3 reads CSVAGGDQPQHF. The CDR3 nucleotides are TGCAGCGTTGCAGGGGGCGATCAGCCCCAGCATTTT.

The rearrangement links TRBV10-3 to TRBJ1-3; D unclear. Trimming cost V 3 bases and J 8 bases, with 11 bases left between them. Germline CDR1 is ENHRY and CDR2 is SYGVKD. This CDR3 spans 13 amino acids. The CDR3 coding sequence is TGTGCCATCAGTGACTCTGGGTCCGACACCATATATTTT. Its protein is CAISDSGSDTIYF.

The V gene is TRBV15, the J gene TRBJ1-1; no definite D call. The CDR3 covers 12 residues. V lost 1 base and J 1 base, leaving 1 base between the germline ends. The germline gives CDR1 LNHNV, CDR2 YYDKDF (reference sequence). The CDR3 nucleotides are TGTGCCACCAGCAGAGGGAACACTGAAGCTTTCTTT. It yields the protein CATSRGNTEAFF. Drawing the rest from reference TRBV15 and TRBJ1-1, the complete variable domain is DAMVIQNPRYQVTQFGKPVTLSCSQTLNHNVMYWYQQKSSQAPKLLFHYYDKDFNNEADTPDNFQSRRPNTSFCFLDIRSPGLGDTAMYLCATSRGNTEAFFGQGTRLTVV.

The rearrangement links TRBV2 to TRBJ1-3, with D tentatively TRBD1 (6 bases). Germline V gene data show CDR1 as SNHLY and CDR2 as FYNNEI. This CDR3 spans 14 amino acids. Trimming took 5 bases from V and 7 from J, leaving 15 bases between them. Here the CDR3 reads CASSPLLGANTIYF. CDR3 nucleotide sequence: TGTGCCAGCAGTCCCTTACTGGGGGCCAACACCATATATTTT.

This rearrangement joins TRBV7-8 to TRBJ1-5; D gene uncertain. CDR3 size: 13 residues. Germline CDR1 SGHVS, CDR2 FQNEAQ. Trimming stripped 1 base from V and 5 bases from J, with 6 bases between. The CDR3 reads CASSLGNYQPQHF. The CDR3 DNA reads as TGTGCCAGCAGCTTAGGGAATTATCAGCCCCAGCATTTT.

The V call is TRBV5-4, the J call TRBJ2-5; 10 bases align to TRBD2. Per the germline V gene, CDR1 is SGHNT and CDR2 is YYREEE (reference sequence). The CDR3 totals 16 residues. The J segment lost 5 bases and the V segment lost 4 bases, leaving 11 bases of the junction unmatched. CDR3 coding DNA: TGTGCCAGCAGCCCACGTTCCAGCGGGAGGGTTGAGACCCAGTACTTC. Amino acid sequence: CASSPRSSGRVETQYF. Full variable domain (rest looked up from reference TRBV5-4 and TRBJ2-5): ETGVTQSPTHLIKTRGQQVTLRCSSQSGHNTVSWYQQALGQGPQFIFQYYREEENGRGNFPPRFSGLQFPNYSSELNVNALELDDSALYLCASSPRSSGRVETQYFGPGTRLLVL.

The CDR3 sequence is CASRPRPTGALGTEAFF. The CDR3 DNA sequence: TGTGCCAGCCGCCCACGCCCGACAGGGGCTTTAGGCACTGAAGCTTTCTTT. This chain links TRBV10-3 with TRBJ1-1; 8 bases align to TRBD1. The CDR3 totals 17 residues. Germline CDR1 ENHRY, CDR2 SYGVKD. V gave up 10 bases and J gave up 4 bases; unmatched junction bases: 20.